The 17 T cell receptor beta chains below all came from one sample that was sequenced in a study of T cell responses to AZD1222 COVID-19 vaccine. Profiled with immunoSEQ multiplex PCR; TCRdb holds only in-frame clones, not every one. The sample holds about 96,000 clones; around nine tenths are singletons and the top ten take approximately 5.2%. The sequences come from peripheral blood, collected on day 0 of MenACWY control vaccination. These receptor sequences come from an adult in good health.

This clone has a handful of counts. V is TRBV28 and J is TRBJ1-4, with 8 bases matching TRBD1. This CDR3 spans 14 amino acids. Germline assignment: CDR1 MDHEN and CDR2 SYDVKM. Trimming removed 6 bases from V and 8 bases from J; junction bases left unmatched: 8. This CDR3 reads CASRPGTGGEKLFF. For the CDR3, the DNA is TGTGCCAGCAGACCCGGGACAGGAGGGGAAAAACTGTTTTTT.

This chain joins TRBV28 and TRBJ1-2; no definite D call. V lost 7 bases and J lost 4, with 13 bases in between. Germline CDR1 is MDHEN and CDR2 is SYDVKM. CDR3 length equals 13 residues. The CDR3 sequence: CASMPANPYGYTF. CDR3 DNA sequence: TGTGCCAGCATGCCAGCTAATCCCTATGGCTACACCTTC.

This rearrangement joins TRBV9 to TRBJ1-2; 8 positions agree with TRBD1. Trimming at V came to 3 bases and at J to 3 bases, leaving 7 bases not matched to a gene. Germline assignment: CDR1 SGDLS and CDR2 YYNGEE. The CDR3 has 15 residues. The CDR3 spells CASSGSGQVYYGYTF. In DNA, the CDR3 is TGTGCCAGCAGCGGATCGGGACAGGTATACTATGGCTACACCTTC.

The genes are TRBV5-8 and TRBJ2-3, with D possibly being TRBD1 (6 bases). There are 15 residues in the CDR3. Trimming left V 0 bases short and J 2 bases short, with 10 bases between. CDR1 and CDR2 (germline): SGHTS, YDEGEE. In nucleotides, the CDR3 is TGTGCCAGCAGCTTGGGGACAGTACCCACAGATACGCAGTATTTT. It encodes CASSLGTVPTDTQYF.

The chain links TRBV2 to TRBJ1-2; tentative D call: TRBD1 (5 bases). V lost 6 bases to trimming and J lost 7 bases, with 21 bases between them. CDR3 size: 15 residues. Per germline, CDR1 SNHLY and CDR2 FYNNEI. CDR3 bases: TGTGCCAGCAGAGTAACAGGACTCACGCCTTCTGGCTACACCTTC. Translated: CASRVTGLTPSGYTF.

This clone occurred once. This sequence joins TRBV18 and TRBJ2-1, with D perhaps matching TRBD1 or TRBD2 (5 bases each). Germline V CDR1 and CDR2: KGHSH, LQKENI. The CDR3 runs to 15 residues. V was clipped by 3 bases and J by 4 bases, with 13 bases between them. CDR3 sequence: CASSPRDGAYNEQFF. The CDR3 nucleotides are TGTGCCAGCTCACCTAGGGACGGTGCTTACAATGAGCAGTTCTTC.

The genes are TRBV19 and TRBJ2-7; D gene unclear. V lost 1 base to trimming and J lost 1 base, with 5 bases between them. Germline-derived CDR1 and CDR2 are LNHDA and SQIVND (reference sequence). This CDR3 has 13 residues. The CDR3 sequence: CASSIGESYEQYF. Here the CDR3 DNA reads TGTGCCAGTAGTATAGGTGAATCCTACGAGCAGTACTTC. Combining the CDR3 with reference TRBV19 and TRBJ2-7 gives the whole variable domain DGGITQSPKYLFRKEGQNVTLSCEQNLNHDAMYWYRQDPGQGLRLIYYSQIVNDFQKGDIAEGYSVSREKKESFPLTVTSAQKNPTAFYLCASSIGESYEQYFGPGTRLTVT.

This chain joins TRBV10-2 and TRBJ2-7; TRBD2 agrees at 9 bases. With V trimmed by 4 bases and J by 9 bases, 13 bases remained unmatched. Germline loops: CDR1 WSHSY, CDR2 SAAADI. The CDR3 is 15 residues long. The CDR3 spells CASSAKAPSGVGQYF. The CDR3 nucleotides read TGCGCCAGCAGTGCAAAAGCGCCTAGCGGGGTCGGGCAGTACTTC.

The chain is built from TRBV6-2 or TRBV6-3 and TRBJ1-5; D is unclear. Trimming left V 0 bases short and J 2 bases short, with 8 bases between. This CDR3 has 15 amino acids. Per the germline V gene, CDR1 is MNHEY and CDR2 is SVGEGT. In nucleotides, the CDR3 is TGTGCCAGCAGTTACTCCTCCTGGGGCAATCAGCCCCAGCATTTT. Its translation: CASSYSSWGNQPQHF.

Details on this clone: This CDR3 is also generated by other DNA sequences in the sample. The chain employs TRBV5-1 and TRBJ1-3; D is possibly TRBD1 (6 bases). Looked up from germline, CDR1 is SGHRS and CDR2 is YFSETQ. CDR3 length: 15 residues. V shed 0 bases and J shed 3 bases, with 10 bases lying between them. The CDR3 region is CASSLAAGVGNTIYF. As DNA, the CDR3 is TGCGCCAGCAGCTTGGCAGCAGGGGTTGGAAACACCATATATTTT.

The gene calls are TRBV18 and TRBJ2-7; D gene unclear. The CDR3 has 14 residues. V shed 2 bases and J shed 0 bases, with 8 bases lying between them. Germline CDR1 reads KGHSH; CDR2 reads LQKENI. The CDR3 bases are TGTGCCAGCTCACCAGAGGCGAGCTCCTACGAGCAGTACTTC. The encoded protein is CASSPEASSYEQYF.

V gene TRBV6-5 combines with J gene TRBJ2-5; no definite D call. V was clipped by 6 bases and J by 5 bases, with 7 bases between them. Germline CDR1 reads MNHEY; CDR2 reads SVGAGI. The CDR3 runs to 11 residues. DNA of the CDR3: TGTGCCAGCAGCCAGCTGGAGACCCAGTACTTC. It codes for CASSQLETQYF.

The rearrangement joins TRBV14 to TRBJ1-2; D gene unclear. Germline-derived CDR1 and CDR2 are SGHDN and FVKESK. This CDR3 region has 16 residues. V lost 1 base to trimming and J lost 0 bases, with 12 bases between them. This chain's CDR3 is CASSQGARSPNYGYTF. In DNA, the CDR3 is TGTGCCAGCAGCCAAGGGGCGCGGAGCCCTAACTATGGCTACACCTTC.

The gene calls are TRBV4-3 and TRBJ2-7; 13 bases map to TRBD2. V shed 3 bases, J shed 3 bases, and the junction held 5 bases outside the gene matches. This CDR3 is 16 amino acids long. Germline assignment: CDR1 LGHNA and CDR2 YSLEER. The CDR3 DNA is TGCGCCAGCAGCCAGACTAGCGGGGGGCCCAGCTACGAGCAGTACTTC. It codes for CASSQTSGGPSYEQYF.

This chain uses TRBV2 with TRBJ1-6; 11 bases are shared with TRBD1. V was clipped by 5 bases and J by 10 bases; unmatched bases: 7. This CDR3 has 15 residues. CDR1 is SNHLY and CDR2 is FYNNEI in the germline V gene. CDR3 region: CASSLDRGLGSPLHF. The CDR3 coding sequence is TGTGCCAGCAGTTTGGACAGGGGGCTGGGGTCACCCCTCCACTTT. Using reference TRBV2 and TRBJ1-6 for the parts outside the CDR3, the full variable domain is EPEVTQTPSHQVTQMGQEVILRCVPISNHLYFYWYRQILGQKVEFLVSFYNNEISEKSEIFDDQFSVERPDGSNFTLKIRSTKLEDSAMYFCASSLDRGLGSPLHFGNGTRLTVT.

The chain employs TRBV2 and TRBJ2-3; D call uncertain. Trimming took 6 bases from V and 2 from J, leaving 12 bases between them. The CDR3 runs 14 residues. From germline, CDR1 is SNHLY and CDR2 FYNNEI. CDR3 DNA sequence: TGTGCCAGCAGGAGACGGCTAAACACAGATACGCAGTATTTT. Its translation is CASRRRLNTDTQYF. The full variable domain, in which reference TRBV2 and TRBJ2-3 provide the parts outside the CDR3, is EPEVTQTPSHQVTQMGQEVILRCVPISNHLYFYWYRQILGQKVEFLVSFYNNEISEKSEIFDDQFSVERPDGSNFTLKIRSTKLEDSAMYFCASRRRLNTDTQYFGPGTRLTVL.

The rearrangement links TRBV5-6 to TRBJ2-3; possibly TRBD1 for D (6 bases). Per the germline V gene, CDR1 is SGHDT and CDR2 is YYEEEE. Trimming removed 0 bases from V and 0 bases from J, with 11 bases in between. CDR3 length: 16 amino acids. CDR3 in amino acids: CASSLVGDRSTDTQYF. The CDR3 DNA is TGTGCCAGCAGCTTGGTTGGCGACAGGAGCACAGATACGCAGTATTTT. The full variable domain, rest sourced from reference TRBV5-6 and TRBJ2-3, is DAGVTQSPTHLIKTRGQQVTLRCSPKSGHDTVSWYQQALGQGPQFIFQYYEEEERQRGNFPDRFSGHQFPNYSSELNVNALLLGDSALYLCASSLVGDRSTDTQYFGPGTRLTVL.